The 4 T cell receptor beta chains below come from one sample, sequenced in a study of blood T cell repertoires in COVID-19. Sequenced by immunoSEQ multiplex PCR; TCRdb stores in-frame clones only, minus some. Of around 310,000 clones in the sample, 88% are singletons; the top ten hold about 4.7%. Sequenced: PBMCs or T cells enriched from blood (not recorded which). These receptors were taken from a man aged 25-45 years who had recovered from COVID-19.

The rearrangement joins TRBV28 to TRBJ2-4, with 12 bases that match TRBD1. Germline V gives CDR1 MDHEN, CDR2 SYDVKM. V gave up 5 bases and J gave up 6 bases; unmatched junction bases: 8. This CDR3 region has 16 residues. The CDR3 sequence is CASSLGTGGFGNIQYF. The CDR3 DNA sequence: TGTGCCAGCAGTCTCGGGACAGGGGGCTTTGGAAACATTCAGTACTTC.

The genes are TRBV1 and TRBJ2-1; the table calls TRBD2, which could not be checked here. TRBV1 is annotated as a pseudogene. This CDR3 comprises 16 residues. CDR3 nucleotide sequence: TGCACCAGCAGCCACCCACTAGCGGGGTCCTACAATGAGCAGTTCTTC. It specifies CTSSHPLAGSYNEQFF.

The chain recombines TRBV7-9 with TRBJ1-3, with no clear D. There are 15 residues in the CDR3. Trimming took 1 base from V and 0 from J, leaving 7 bases between them. Germline V gene data show CDR1 as SEHNR and CDR2 as FQNEAQ (reference sequence). The CDR3 reads CASSLGAPSGNTIYF. The DNA of the CDR3 is TGTGCCAGCAGCTTAGGAGCGCCCTCTGGAAACACCATATATTTT.

The chain combines TRBV14 with TRBJ2-5, with D perhaps TRBD2 (6 bases). V was clipped by 1 base and J by 2 bases, with 14 bases between them. The V gene's germline CDR1 is SGHDN and CDR2 FVKESK. The CDR3 consists of 16 residues. The chain's CDR3 is CASSQGSGSGQETQYF. CDR3 coding DNA: TGTGCCAGCAGCCAAGGGTCGGGGAGCGGGCAAGAGACCCAGTACTTC.